This TCR beta chain was observed in a study of blood T cell repertoires in COVID-19. About the research overall: Researchers got acute and convalescent COVID-19 samples from the United States, Italy and Spain.

The CDR3 loop spans 14 amino acids. The germline gives CDR1 MGHDK, CDR2 SYGVNS. J was trimmed by 6 bases and V by 6 bases; bases with no gene match: 5. This clone occurred once. Original methodology: Using reference gene primer amplification, nucleated cell counts were estimated. TCRdb's table, derived via immunoSEQ multiplex PCR, lists solely in-frame clones and lacks some. V and J calls and clone size are copied from that table; D and trimming were computed from the DNA. Of 150,000 or so clones in the sample, roughly two thirds were seen once. The sample consisted of peripheral blood. This sequence originates from a woman in her seventies with acute or convalescent COVID-19. The chain recombines TRBV25-1 with TRBJ1-6, with TRBD1 matching over 7 bases. CDR3 nucleotide sequence: TGTGCCAGCAGGTCACAGGGGCTTAATTCACCCCTCCACTTT. Amino acids: CASRSQGLNSPLHF.